Each of the 22 T cell receptor beta chains below was sequenced from the same sample in a study of T cell responses to AZD1222 COVID-19 vaccine. TCRdb keeps only in-frame clones here, not all; method: immunoSEQ multiplex PCR. The sample yields around 130,000 clones, 75% to 95% seen once. The source material was peripheral blood, sampled on day 0 of AZD1222 vaccination. The receptors derive from an adult in good health.

V and J are TRBV6-1 and TRBJ2-7; 7 nucleotides agree with TRBD1. Trimming removed 0 bases from V and 4 bases from J; junction bases left unmatched: 3. The CDR3 has 14 residues. Germline assignment: CDR1 MNHNS and CDR2 SASEGT. The CDR3 DNA reads TGTGCCAGCAGTGAAGCGGGGACAGAGTACGAGCAGTACTTC. It is translated as CASSEAGTEYEQYF.

V and J are TRBV7-8 and TRBJ1-4; possible D gene TRBD1, 5 bases. The CDR3 runs 14 residues. Trimming removed 4 bases at V and 3 bases at J, with 9 bases between. Germline loops: CDR1 SGHVS, CDR2 FQNEAQ. The CDR3 sequence is CASSSRQPNEKLFF. CDR3 sequence (DNA): TGTGCCAGCAGCTCTCGACAGCCTAATGAAAAACTGTTTTTT.

This clone came up once. The chain has TRBV5-5 and TRBJ1-2; TRBD1 matches 7 bases. V lost 4 bases to trimming and J lost 0 bases; unmatched junction nucleotides: 12. This CDR3 has 17 amino acids. From germline, CDR1 is SGHKS and CDR2 YYEKEE (reference sequence). The DNA for the CDR3 is TGTGCCAGCAGCCCATTAGGGGGACAGCCCTCTAACTATGGCTACACCTTC. Amino acid sequence: CASSPLGGQPSNYGYTF.

The chain links TRBV10-1 to TRBJ2-2, with 8 bases identical to TRBD1. The V gene's germline CDR1 is WNHNN and CDR2 SYGVQD (reference sequence). CDR3 size: 16 residues. V lost 6 bases to trimming and J lost 0 bases; unmatched junction nucleotides: 6. CDR3 DNA: TGCGCCAGCAGCAGACAGGGGACAACGAACACCGGGGAGCTGTTTTTT. It is translated as CASSRQGTTNTGELFF.

This clone has just one count. The CDR3 coding sequence is TGTGCCAGCAGTGTAACCACGAGGACCTACGAGCAGTACTTC. It encodes CASSVTTRTYEQYF. The chain recombines TRBV2 with TRBJ2-7; D is ambiguous. Germline-derived CDR1 and CDR2 are SNHLY and FYNNEI. V lost 4 bases and J 2 bases, leaving 12 bases between the germline ends. This CDR3 comprises 14 residues.

The V gene is TRBV11-2, the J gene TRBJ1-6; no reliable D call. CDR3 length: 13 residues. Germline V gene data show CDR1 as SGHAT and CDR2 as FQNNGV. V lost 1 base and J lost 7, with 5 bases in between. The CDR3 DNA reads as TGTGCCAGCAGCTTAGGAACGAATTCACCCCTCCACTTT. This codes for CASSLGTNSPLHF.

The chain employs TRBV5-1 and TRBJ1-6; no clear D gene. This CDR3 region has 13 residues. CDR1 is SGHRS and CDR2 is YFSETQ in the germline V gene. V dropped 3 bases and J dropped 7 bases, with 8 bases sitting between them. The CDR3 loop reads CASSYDWNSPLHF. CDR3 nucleotide sequence: TGCGCCAGCAGCTACGACTGGAATTCACCCCTCCACTTT.

The chain is built from TRBV30 and TRBJ1-6; TRBD1 agrees at 9 bases. V gave up 3 bases and J gave up 9 bases; unmatched junction bases: 15. The CDR3 consists of 17 residues. CDR1 is GTSNPN and CDR2 is SVGIG in the germline V gene (reference sequence). CDR3 nucleotides: TGTGCCTGGAGGAGGGACAGGGTTCCGATTCATTTTTCACCCCTCCACTTT. This encodes CAWRRDRVPIHFSPLHF.

V is TRBV19 and J is TRBJ1-2; possible D gene TRBD1, 6 bases. The V and J ends lost 11 bases and 5 bases respectively, with 21 bases between them. The CDR3 has 14 residues. Germline CDR1 reads LNHDA; CDR2 reads SQIVND (reference sequence). CDR3 sequence: CASHRGGGGYGYTF. The CDR3 nucleotides are TGTGCCTCCCACCGGGGAGGGGGAGGATATGGCTACACCTTC.

V is TRBV2 and J is TRBJ1-2; 8 bases map to TRBD1. The trim removed 6 bases at V and 4 bases at J, leaving 4 bases unmatched. The length of the CDR3 is 13 residues. The germline gives CDR1 SNHLY, CDR2 FYNNEI. CDR3 amino acids: CASRGDRTYGYTF. CDR3 sequence (DNA): TGTGCCAGCAGGGGGGACAGGACCTATGGCTACACCTTC.

V is TRBV15 and J is TRBJ2-5; possibly TRBD2 for D (5 bases). Germline-derived CDR1 and CDR2 are LNHNV and YYDKDF (reference sequence). CDR3 length: 15 amino acids. Trimming removed 0 bases from V and 4 bases from J, with 12 bases in between. CDR3 coding DNA: TGTGCCACCAGCAGAGACCCGGGGTTGGGAGAGACCCAGTACTTC. Translated, it gives CATSRDPGLGETQYF.

This clone has only a few counts. The chain uses TRBV7-9 and TRBJ1-6; maybe TRBD1 (5 bases). Germline values: CDR1 SEHNR, CDR2 FQNEAQ (reference sequence). The ends were cut back, 3 bases at V and 10 bases at J, with 19 bases in the middle. The CDR3 length is 16 residues. CDR3 region: CASSFGGIQQGSPLHF. In DNA, the CDR3 is TGTGCCAGCAGCTTTGGGGGTATTCAACAAGGGTCACCCCTCCACTTT.

The CDR3 DNA follows: TGTGCCAGCAGTGAAGCCGGGACAGGGGGCGAGGGCTACACCTTC. Amino acid sequence: CASSEAGTGGEGYTF. The chain employs TRBV25-1 and TRBJ1-2; 12 nucleotides line up with TRBD1. The CDR3 is 15 amino acids. V was clipped by 2 bases and J by 8 bases; unmatched bases: 6. The V gene's germline CDR1 is MGHDK and CDR2 SYGVNS.

The rearrangement joins TRBV10-3 to TRBJ1-1; D not certain. There are 15 residues in the CDR3. Germline V gene sequence: CDR1 ENHRY, CDR2 SYGVKD. V gave up 2 bases and J gave up 0 bases, with 10 bases separating them. The CDR3 nucleotides are TGTGCCATCAGTGAGAGGCAGCCCATGAACACTGAAGCTTTCTTT. It specifies CAISERQPMNTEAFF.

CDR3 nucleotides: TGTGCCAGTAGTACCTACGGGCAGGCCTATGGCTACACCTTC. As protein: CASSTYGQAYGYTF. This rearrangement joins TRBV19 to TRBJ1-2; D ambiguous. Germline V gene lookup returns CDR1 LNHDA and CDR2 SQIVND (reference sequence). V dropped 4 bases and J dropped 4 bases, with 13 bases sitting between them. The CDR3 extends over 14 amino acids. Looking up the rest from reference TRBV19 and TRBJ1-2 gives the full variable domain: DGGITQSPKYLFRKEGQNVTLSCEQNLNHDAMYWYRQDPGQGLRLIYYSQIVNDFQKGDIAEGYSVSREKKESFPLTVTSAQKNPTAFYLCASSTYGQAYGYTFGSGTRLTVV.

The chain uses TRBV28 and TRBJ1-1; D possibly corresponds to TRBD1 (5 bases). Germline lookup yields CDR1 MDHEN and CDR2 SYDVKM. V lost 5 bases and J lost 5, with 15 bases in between. The CDR3 spans 14 residues. Written as DNA, the CDR3 is TGTGCCAGCAGTGCAGGACTCAGGGTAACTGAAGCTTTCTTT. As protein: CASSAGLRVTEAFF. The complete variable domain, with remaining parts taken from reference TRBV28 and TRBJ1-1, reads DVKVTQSSRYLVKRTGEKVFLECVQDMDHENMFWYRQDPGLGLRLIYFSYDVKMKEKGDIPEGYSVSREKKERFSLILESASTNQTSMYLCASSAGLRVTEAFFGQGTRLTVV.

The chain links TRBV5-1 to TRBJ2-7; D gene ambiguous. V lost 0 bases and J 3 bases, leaving 13 bases between the germline ends. CDR3 length: 15 residues. CDR1 and CDR2 from the germline V gene are SGHRS and YFSETQ. The CDR3 nucleotides read TGCGCCAGCAGCTTGGTCCGGAATACGGGCTACGAGCAGTACTTC. Translated, it gives CASSLVRNTGYEQYF.

V is TRBV7-8 and J is TRBJ2-1; 10 bases align to TRBD1. The CDR3 consists of 16 residues. Germline V gene sequence: CDR1 SGHVS, CDR2 FQNEAQ. J was trimmed by 2 bases and V by 1 base; bases with no gene match: 2. As DNA, the CDR3 is TGTGCCAGCAGCTTAGTGGGACAGGGGCCCTACAATGAGCAGTTCTTC. Its translation: CASSLVGQGPYNEQFF.

The table lists this clone with a count of one. This chain links TRBV6-5 with TRBJ1-2, with a tentative D call TRBD1 (5 bases). Deletions cut 4 bases from V and 1 base from J, with 13 bases between. Per germline, CDR1 MNHEY and CDR2 SVGAGI. The CDR3 loop spans 15 amino acids. CDR3 bases: TGTGCCAGCAGTTTTTCCCCCGACAGTAACTATGGCTACACCTTC. Protein sequence: CASSFSPDSNYGYTF.

The chain links TRBV10-1 to TRBJ2-2; D is unresolved. V was clipped by 8 bases and J by 0 bases, with 10 bases between them. This CDR3 comprises 14 residues. The germline V gene encodes CDR1 WNHNN and CDR2 SYGVQD (reference sequence). CDR3 in amino acids: CASSRVSNTGELFF. The CDR3 coding sequence is TGCGCCAGCTCAAGGGTCTCGAACACCGGGGAGCTGTTTTTT.

The chain recombines TRBV9 with TRBJ2-1; 7 bases align to TRBD1. CDR1 is SGDLS and CDR2 is YYNGEE in the germline V gene. V dropped 4 bases and J dropped 9; count of bases not matched to a gene: 13. The CDR3 has 15 residues. CDR3 sequence (DNA): TGTGCCAGCAGCATTGACAGGGAACTAGTTGGTGAGCAGTTCTTC. Amino acids: CASSIDRELVGEQFF.

This chain links TRBV29-1 with TRBJ2-2; 8 nucleotides align to TRBD2. The CDR3 runs to 17 residues. Germline V gene lookup returns CDR1 SQVTM and CDR2 ANQGSEA. After removal of 6 bases from V and 1 base from J, the junction contained 13 bases not matched to a gene. The CDR3 DNA is TGCAGCGTCGGGGGGGTGGCTGGATCTCTGAACACCGGGGAGCTGTTTTTT. Encoded protein: CSVGGVAGSLNTGELFF.